This T cell receptor beta chain was sequenced during a study of OX40 agonist ivuxolimab in advanced cancers. In terms of the full investigation: Ivuxolimab was a fully human IgG2 agonistic monoclonal antibody targeting the costimulatory receptor OX40 (CD134). Intravenous ivuxolimab was administered to patients every 2 weeks at six dose levels: 0.01, 0.1, 0.3, 1.5, 3 and 10 mg/kg. Among the approximately 50 dose-escalation patients, about 19 had hepatocellular carcinoma, about 15 melanoma, 9 renal cell carcinoma and 9 head and neck cancer. In the dose-escalation cohort, 65% to 85% of patients were male, and the mean age was around 60 years with a range of roughly 20 to 85. Patients were allowed to have had prior anti-PD-1, anti-PD-L1 or anti-CTLA-4 therapy, and 30% to 40% of the dose-escalation patients had been treated with checkpoint inhibitors. Partial responses were achieved by three dose-escalation patients, of whom one had hepatocellular carcinoma and two had cutaneous melanoma. The point of sequencing TCRbeta in the periphery was to test whether ivuxolimab changed TCR sequence diversity and drove clonal T-cell expansion. The monotherapy dose-escalation portion (N ≈ 50 patients) of the phase I ivuxolimab trial is reported in the paper. Points the paper makes about the study in general: In the 0.1-3.0 mg/kg groups, partial responders were among the patients with the lowest normalized peripheral clonal expansion, particularly in CD8+ T cells. On average, CD8+ T cells showed more expanded clones than CD4+ T cells after ivuxolimab. At doses of 0.1 to 3.0 mg/kg, clonal expansion of both CD4+ and CD8+ T cells in blood was seen between baseline and week 6. Antigen specificity was not determined for the clonally expanded peripheral T cells. Low levels of normalized T-cell clonal expansion were also seen in some patients who did not respond.

Details on this clone: Its cognate antigen has yet to be identified. One base away there is no much larger clone; base qualities are not given.

Genomic DNA was isolated from the sorted cells so that the TCRbeta CDR3 region could be sequenced. The immunoSEQ Assay was used to sequence the TCRbeta CDR3 regions. Drawn from immuneACCESS, this table holds only the in-frame rearrangements with V and J called that TCRdb kept. Clones are partly lost; checked studies trace under half to an unresolved V gene and leave the rest unexplained. In all, the sample holds about 58,000 clones, and 85% to 90% of those were seen once. The ten largest make up around 0.8% of the sample. The trial excluded patients who had a history of autoimmune disease or who were on systemic immunosuppression. In every dose cohort, peripheral blood was drawn for TCR sequencing at baseline, cycle 4 day 1, and cycle 7 day 1. Samples were obtained from an open-label, multicenter, first-in-human phase I dose-escalation trial of ivuxolimab. Adults with locally advanced or metastatic melanoma, renal cell, hepatocellular, or head and neck squamous cell carcinoma were enrolled in the trial. CD4+ and CD8+ T cells were sorted separately from peripheral blood before TCR sequencing.

For CDR1 and CDR2, the germline V gene lists LGHNT and FRNRAP. From cysteine to phenylalanine, the CDR3 is 17 amino acids long. Only the CDR3 region is kept as DNA, spanning 51 bases read in frame from base 1. From V the trimming removes 5 bases and from J it removes 7 bases, while the gene matches leave 19 bases of the junction unaccounted for. The rearrangement joined TRBV12-5 to TRBJ2-7; TRBD2 aligns with 8 central bases. Sequenced material: CD4+ or CD8+ T cells sorted from blood, taken in a trial of the OX40 agonist ivuxolimab. The source of this sequence is an adult with an advanced solid tumor such as melanoma, head and neck, liver or kidney cancer. Here the CDR3 is given as CASGLRVLAGVLKEQYF. The DNA sequence reads TGTGCTAGTGGTCTCCGTGTTCTAGCGGGTGTCCTAAAGGAGCAGTACTTC.